The rows below give T cell receptor beta chains drawn from one sample of a study of blood T cell repertoires in COVID-19. TCRdb's copy holds only in-frame clones and misses some; the assay was immunoSEQ multiplex PCR. The sample consists of a few hundred thousand clones, about 89% of them appearing once. Sample: peripheral blood. The receptors derive from a woman aged 25-40 years with COVID-19, enrolled during active disease. The CDR3 runs from the conserved cysteine through the conserved F or W. The D gene is left open where the match is weak. The listing skips clone size in some rows; elsewhere it reads once, few, many or a size class.

D	size	V	J	DNA	CDR3
.	.	TRBV20-1	TRBJ1-2	TGCAGTGCTAGTATCAGGGATGGCTACACCTTC	CSASIRDGYTF
TRBD1	.	TRBV5-1	TRBJ1-6	TGCGCCAGCAGCTCCGGGACAGGGCCGGATTCACCCCTCCACTTT	CASSSGTGPDSPLHF
TRBD2	.	TRBV6-2/TRBV6-3	TRBJ2-3	TGTGCCAGCAGTCCGGGACTAGGGACATACCGCACAGATACGCAGTATTTT	CASSPGLGTYRTDTQYF
.	.	TRBV20-1	TRBJ1-2	TGCAGTGCTAGTGTGGGGTCTGGCCAGGGCAGGGACTATGGCTACACCTTC	CSASVGSGQGRDYGYTF
.	.	TRBV14	TRBJ2-7	TGTGCCAGCAGCCCCAAGACAGGCGGCTCCTACGAGCAGTACTTC	CASSPKTGGSYEQYF
.	.	TRBV4-3	TRBJ2-7	TGCGCCAGCAGCCAAGATCTTAACCAGGGAACCTTCTCCTACGAGCAGTACTTC	CASSQDLNQGTFSYEQYF
.	few	TRBV3-1/TRBV3-2	TRBJ1-1	TGTGCCAGCCGCCTTCACAGAGACACTGAAGCTTTCTTT	CASRLHRDTEAFF
.	.	TRBV6-2/TRBV6-3	TRBJ2-3	TGTGCCAGCAGTTACGCGGAAAGCACAGATACGCAGTATTTT	CASSYAESTDTQYF
TRBD1	once	TRBV5-6	TRBJ1-1	TGTGCCAGCAGCCGAAGGACAGGGGGATACACTGAAGCTTTCTTT	CASSRRTGGYTEAFF
.	.	TRBV16	TRBJ1-1	TGTGCCAGCAGCCGACTACTCACGGGCTTCCTAACTGAAGCTTTCTTT	CASSRLLTGFLTEAFF
.	once	TRBV28	TRBJ2-7	TGTGCCAGCAGTCAGTACCCCCCCTACGAGCAGTACTTC	CASSQYPPYEQYF